These 3 T cell receptor beta chains were sequenced from one sample in a study of cytomegalovirus exposure and HLA in healthy donors. The primer mix had 60 Vbeta and 13 Jbeta primers. Measured with immunoSEQ multiplex PCR; TCRdb has only the in-frame clones, and not every one. This sample has around 160,000 clones, with 65% to 80% found just once. The source material was PBMCs. The receptors were sampled from a man between 18 and 35 years old in good health and CMV-seropositive.

This clone was counted only a few times. CDR3 sequence reads: CASSISVNTGELFF. CDR3 DNA: TGTGCCAGTAGTATCTCGGTGAACACCGGGGAGCTGTTTTTT. The V gene is TRBV19, the J gene TRBJ2-2; D unclear. Germline V gives CDR1 LNHDA, CDR2 SQIVND (reference sequence). Trimming removed 3 bases at V and 1 base at J, with 6 bases between. There are 14 residues in the CDR3. The entire variable domain, with the rest obtained from reference TRBV19 and TRBJ2-2, is as follows: DGGITQSPKYLFRKEGQNVTLSCEQNLNHDAMYWYRQDPGQGLRLIYYSQIVNDFQKGDIAEGYSVSREKKESFPLTVTSAQKNPTAFYLCASSISVNTGELFFGEGSRLTVL.

Comments on this clone: Different DNA sequences within this sample yield the same CDR3. The V and J genes are TRBV9 and TRBJ2-3; D may be TRBD2 (7 bases). The CDR3 runs to 15 residues. The germline V gene encodes CDR1 SGDLS and CDR2 YYNGEE. With 0 bases removed from V and 6 bases from J, the gap between germline ends came to 14 bases. The CDR3 loop is CASSVEGGVADTQYF. The CDR3 DNA reads as TGTGCCAGCAGCGTAGAGGGGGGGGTGGCTGATACGCAGTATTTT.

The chain has TRBV30 and TRBJ1-2; TRBD1 matches 9 bases. Germline values: CDR1 GTSNPN, CDR2 SVGIG (reference sequence). CDR3 size: 14 residues. V lost 1 base and J lost 5; bases outside the gene matches: 5. The CDR3 is CAWSGDRVDYGYTF. In DNA form, the CDR3 reads TGTGCCTGGAGTGGGGACAGGGTAGATTATGGCTACACCTTC. The whole variable domain, remainder taken from reference TRBV30 and TRBJ1-2, is SQTIHQWPATLVQPVGSPLSLECTVEGTSNPNLYWYRQAAGRGLQLLFYSVGIGQISSEVPQNLSASRPQDRQFILSSKKLLLSDSGFYLCAWSGDRVDYGYTFGSGTRLTVV.